This T cell receptor (beta chain) was identified in a study of cytomegalovirus exposure and HLA in healthy donors. Across the whole study: A prior study identified 100 million to 130 million unique TCR beta sequences from about 180 million T cells.

The study ran its PCR with 60 Vbeta and 13 Jbeta primers. The protocol was immunoSEQ multiplex PCR, while the TCRdb copy is restricted to in-frame clones and leaves out a portion. This sample has about 76,000 clones, with roughly 78% found just once. A note on this clone: As yet, its antigen is unknown.

Study-level points and caveats: TCR beta V- and J-gene trimming was later associated with a missense DCLRE1C variant. The investigators catalogued about 170 TCR beta chains as cytomegalovirus-associated.

Material for sequencing was PBMCs. The TCR sequence derives from a man between 25 and 39 years old in good health and CMV-seronegative.

In DNA form, the CDR3 reads TGTGCCAGCAGCGTCAATCCTAGCGGGGGGACAGATACGCAGTATTTT. Translation: CASSVNPSGGTDTQYF. The rearrangement uses TRBV9 and TRBJ2-3, with TRBD2 identical over 11 bases. The trim removed 2 bases at V and 3 bases at J, leaving 5 bases unmatched. Germline V gives CDR1 SGDLS, CDR2 YYNGEE. The CDR3 runs 16 residues.